This is a list of T cell receptor beta chains from one sample in a study of blood T cells in healthy people across ages. Via MiXCR, TCRdb re-called the 5' RACE reads, giving one row per CDR3 protein. The table records about 1.6 million distinct CDR3 sequences, about 35% of them present only once. Sequenced material: blood. The receptors stem from a woman in her 30s in good health. Each CDR3 is given with its conserved first and last residue. A D gene is named only where the DNA matches it firmly. Clone size is not always given. Where it is, it says once, few, many or a class for expanded clones.

j_call,d_call,v_call,clone_size,cdr3_aa,cdr3_nt
TRBJ2-6,TRBD1,TRBV7-7,.,CASSPRTGPSSGANVLTF,TGTGCCAGCAGCCCAAGGACAGGGCCCAGCTCTGGGGCCAACGTCCTGACTTTC
TRBJ1-5,.,TRBV30,.,CAWGPSNQPQHF,TGTGCCTGGGGACCCTCCAATCAGCCCCAGCATTTT
TRBJ2-5,TRBD2,TRBV7-6,.,CASSLGLAGSQETQYF,TGTGCCAGCAGCCTTGGACTAGCGGGGTCACAAGAGACCCAGTACTTC
TRBJ1-2,.,TRBV12-3/TRBV12-4,.,CASSFVLSSPPSGYTF,TGTGCCAGCAGTTTTGTTTTAAGCTCTCCCCCATCCGGCTACACCTTC
TRBJ2-1,.,TRBV29-1,many,CSVEGRGSYNEQFF,TGCAGCGTTGAGGGCAGGGGCTCCTACAATGAGCAGTTCTTC
TRBJ2-7,TRBD1,TRBV18,.,CASSWDRIYEQYF,TGTGCCAGCTCATGGGACAGGATTTACGAGCAGTACTTC
TRBJ2-3,TRBD2,TRBV13,few,CASSSRLAEEYSSTDTQYF,TGTGCCAGCAGCTCGCGACTAGCGGAAGAATATTCTAGCACAGATACGCAGTATTTT
TRBJ2-1,TRBD2,TRBV20-1,many,CSARGTSGYNEQFF,TGCAGTGCTCGGGGGACTAGCGGTTACAATGAGCAGTTCTTC
TRBJ2-5,.,TRBV10-3,.,CAISDHGREETQYF,TGTGCCATCAGTGACCACGGGCGGGAAGAGACCCAGTACTTC
TRBJ2-7,TRBD2,TRBV20-1,.,CSTRTSSYEQYF,TGCAGTACCCGGACTAGCAGCTACGAGCAGTACTTC
TRBJ1-1,TRBD1,TRBV5-1,.,CASSVGQGAEAFF,TGCGCCAGCAGCGTAGGACAGGGGGCTGAAGCTTTCTTT
TRBJ2-7,.,TRBV20-1,.,CRAEEGGYEQYF,TGCAGGGCTGAAGAAGGGGGTTACGAGCAGTACTTC
TRBJ1-1,.,TRBV6-5,.,CASSYGWSTEAFF,TGTGCCAGCAGTTACGGTTGGAGCACTGAAGCTTTCTTT
TRBJ2-3,TRBD2,TRBV15,few,CATSLGRGARDTQYF,TGTGCCACCTCGCTGGGGCGGGGGGCCAGGGATACGCAGTATTTT
TRBJ1-5,.,TRBV20-1,.,CSARGGGDQPQHF,TGCAGTGCTAGGGGTGGGGGAGATCAGCCCCAGCATTTT
TRBJ2-5,.,TRBV6-6,.,CASSPLLGGQETQYF,TGTGCCAGCAGCCCGCTTTTGGGCGGGCAAGAGACCCAGTACTTC
TRBJ2-1,TRBD2,TRBV2,.,CASRPGTSVHEQFF,TGTGCCAGCAGACCCGGGACTAGCGTCCATGAGCAGTTCTTC
TRBJ2-7,.,TRBV12-3/TRBV12-4,many,CASSLAGDEQYF,TGTGCCAGCAGTCTTGCTGGGGACGAGCAGTACTTC
TRBJ1-1,TRBD1,TRBV5-1,.,CASRGGTGDMNTEAFF,TGCGCCAGCAGGGGGGGGACAGGGGATATGAACACTGAAGCTTTCTTT
TRBJ2-7,.,TRBV7-3,.,CANSSWLGTYEQYF,TGTGCCAACAGCTCCTGGTTGGGCACCTACGAGCAGTACTTC
TRBJ2-3,.,TRBV6-6,few,CASSADTLDTDTQYF,TGTGCCAGCAGTGCTGACACCTTAGACACAGATACGCAGTATTTT
TRBJ1-2,.,TRBV10-3,.,CAISESTQRGGYTF,TGTGCCATCAGTGAGTCGACACAACGAGGGGGCTACACCTTC
TRBJ2-2,.,TRBV15,few,CATSSSTGKNTGELFF,TGTGCCACCAGCTCAAGTACAGGGAAGAACACCGGGGAGCTGTTTTTT
TRBJ2-7,.,TRBV20-1,few,CSSTDWSSYEQYF,TGCAGTTCTACGGACTGGAGCTCCTACGAGCAGTACTTC
TRBJ2-7,TRBD1,TRBV5-6,few,CASNLSPGTGYEQYF,TGTGCCAGCAACCTAAGTCCCGGGACAGGGTACGAGCAGTACTTC
TRBJ2-7,.,TRBV30,.,CAWSSQSYEQYF,TGTGCCTGGAGTAGCCAGTCCTACGAGCAGTACTTC
TRBJ2-5,TRBD2,TRBV27,.,CASSHSGIGETQYF,TGTGCCAGCAGTCATAGCGGGATAGGGGAGACCCAGTACTTC
TRBJ2-7,TRBD1,TRBV12-3/TRBV12-4,few,CASSPISDRGYEQYF,TGTGCCAGCAGTCCAATCTCTGACAGGGGGTACGAGCAGTACTTC
TRBJ1-1,.,TRBV30,.,CAWSNVGTEAFF,TGTGCCTGGAGTAATGTTGGGACTGAAGCTTTCTTT
TRBJ2-6,TRBD2,TRBV3-1,once,CASSQVFGQPGGSSGANVLTF,TGTGCCAGCAGCCAAGTATTTGGGCAGCCGGGGGGGTCCTCTGGGGCCAACGTCCTGACTTTC
TRBJ2-7,TRBD1,TRBV12-3/TRBV12-4,.,CASSFRLTGGQYEQYF,TGTGCCAGCAGTTTCCGCTTGACAGGGGGTCAATACGAGCAGTACTTC